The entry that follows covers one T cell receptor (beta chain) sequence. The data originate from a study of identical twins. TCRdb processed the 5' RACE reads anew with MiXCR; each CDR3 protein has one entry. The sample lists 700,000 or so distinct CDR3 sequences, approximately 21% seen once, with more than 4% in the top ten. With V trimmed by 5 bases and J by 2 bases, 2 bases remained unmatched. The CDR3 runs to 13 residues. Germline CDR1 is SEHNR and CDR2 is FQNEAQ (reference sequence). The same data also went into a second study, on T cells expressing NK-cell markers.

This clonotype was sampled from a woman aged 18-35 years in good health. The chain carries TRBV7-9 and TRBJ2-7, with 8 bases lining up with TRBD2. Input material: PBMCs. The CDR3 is CASSISGAYEQYF. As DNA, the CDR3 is TGTGCCAGCAGCATTAGCGGGGCCTACGAGCAGTACTTC.